This entry describes one T cell receptor beta chain. Its antigen has not been determined. Base qualities are not provided; no much larger clone lies one nucleotide away. The sample comes from a study of T cells in Graves' hyperthyroidism and ophthalmopathy (dated by TCRdb to the late 2010s). About the investigation overall: Peripheral blood samples were taken at initial diagnosis, before any treatment was given. The 95 to 100 discovery patients were randomly split 7:3 into training and test sets. Thyroid tissue and blood T-cell repertoires from over 5 Graves' hyperthyroidism patients were also compared in the study. Prospective prediction of ophthalmopathy was tested in an independent validation cohort of 18 to 20 hyperthyroidism patients and 17 patients who later progressed to ophthalmopathy. TCR Vbeta CDR3 sequencing of 120 to 150 peripheral blood samples (around 45 ophthalmopathy, about 75 hyperthyroidism and roughly 17 progressor patients) is reported in the paper. To identify distinguishing TCR V-J signatures, a discovery cohort of about 95 patients was used, comprising 43 with Graves' ophthalmopathy and some 60 with stable Graves' hyperthyroidism. Once sampling was done, hyperthyroidism patients were given methimazole at a starting dose of 30 mg daily, whereas ophthalmopathy patients were given high-dose intravenous methylprednisolone.

CDR1 and CDR2 were assigned from the germline V gene as SQVTM and ANQGSEA. The CDR3 contains 11 residues, cysteine and phenylalanine counted. The sequence is cut down to CDR3 DNA, 33 bases in frame from base 1. Trimming removed 6 bases from V and 5 bases from J, leaving 10 bases between the germline ends. Amplification of TCR beta CDR3 regions was carried out from RNA transcripts. The TCR CDR3 was subjected to a first round of RT-PCR using the HTBI primer set and the Qiagen OneStep RT-PCR kit. A second multiplex PCR round built the libraries, followed by size selection and purification. Libraries were sequenced paired-end with 100 bp reads on an Illumina HiSeq2000. The study's own analysis went as follows. Raw data were processed with SOAPnuke, discarding reads with adapters, uncalled bases, mean Phred below 15, or no exact constant-primer or identifier match. COPE v1.2.5 was used to merge high-quality paired reads, and clonotypes were defined as unique nucleotide sequences. MiTCR v1.1 was used to align clonotypes to the IMGT TRBV, TRBD and TRBJ reference segments. Analysis was restricted to V-J combinations with a frequency above 0.0001, which covered roughly 99% of repertoires. A TCS score was defined as the ratio between F50 (clonal expansion) and ExV (chaos), using BLOSUM62-based TCRdist between CDR3 peptides within each V-J. Welch's t-statistics and random forest reduced 514 V-J features to roughly 13, which were used in a naive Bayes classifier (R e1071). Clones were called with MiXCR by TCRdb after fastp trimmed the public reads at Q25, and only in-frame beta chains were retained. Here each entry gathers all rows of one CDR3 protein and keeps the most common genes and DNA. For this entry, the V and J calls and clone size follow TCRdb and not the study's own pipeline. This sample is represented by about 520,000 distinct CDR3 sequences; approximately 24% of them were singletons. Clones ranked in the top ten supply 10% to 12% of the sample.

Results and caveats for the whole study, not just this receptor: Most expanded thyroid clonotypes (frequency above 0.001) were also found in blood, which suggests that blood repertoires may mirror thyroid immune responses. No statistical method was used to fix the sample size in advance, and group allocation was not hidden from the investigators. A model built on a 13 V-J signature distinguished ophthalmopathy from stable hyperthyroidism, reaching around 87% sensitivity and 81.08% specificity in cross-validation and 80%/75% in testing. In validation, the model predicted progression to ophthalmopathy with over 60% sensitivity and 72.22% specificity, a median of approximately 6.7 months before onset.

In the ophthalmopathy patients, disease was moderately to severely active, with a Clinical Activity Score of 3 or more, a NOSPECS grade of 4 or more, and a duration of less than 3 months. Any patient with an uncontrolled infection, another autoimmune disease, pregnancy or lactation was excluded. Diagnoses relied on clinical symptoms, serum thyroxine and TRAb, thyroid ultrasound and orbital computed tomography. Ficoll-Paque density gradient centrifugation was used to isolate PBMCs from 10 ml of fresh peripheral blood. Total RNA was extracted with Trizol reagent, and quality was checked on an Agilent 2100 Bioanalyzer.

The sequencing input was blood. This receptor was taken from a woman in her 30s with Graves' ophthalmopathy. The rearrangement combines TRBV29-1 with TRBJ1-1; too little of a D gene remains to name it. CDR3 loop: CSVDYSTEAFF. The base sequence is TGCAGCGTCGACTACTCGACTGAAGCTTTCTTT. Outside the CDR3, residues come from the reference TRBV29-1 and TRBJ1-1 proteins, so the full variable domain is: SAVISQKPSRDICQRGTSLTIQCQVDSQVTMMFWYRQQPGQSLTLIATANQGSEATYESGFVIDKFPISRPNLTFSTLTVSNMSPEDSSIYLCSVDYSTEAFFGQGTRLTVV.